This note documents a single TCR beta chain sequence. Repertoires were generated with immunoSEQ multiplex PCR, while TCRdb's copy carries only in-frame clones and drops some. The data hold roughly 49,000 clones, with about nine tenths observed a single time. The data were obtained in a study of blood T cell repertoires in COVID-19. Study details: T cells, B-cell-depleted T cells, or PBMCs provided the cDNA or gDNA that served as material.

CDR1 and CDR2 (germline): MNHEY, SMNVEV (reference sequence). The CDR3 loop spans 15 amino acids. V shed 4 bases and J 2 bases; nucleotides not matched to a gene: 2. The TCR comes from a man aged 45-60 years with active COVID-19. The chain couples TRBV27 to TRBJ1-3; 10 nucleotides agree with TRBD1. The material sequenced was peripheral blood. CDR3 residues: CASSSTGGTGNTIYF. The CDR3 bases are TGTGCCAGCAGTTCGACAGGGGGCACTGGAAACACCATATATTTT.